This is a list of T cell receptor beta chains from one sample in a study of blood T cell repertoires in COVID-19. This table comes from immunoSEQ multiplex PCR, and its TCRdb copy is limited to in-frame clones, with some not included. The sample has around 380,000 clones; roughly 77% are singletons. Sequenced input: peripheral blood. These receptors were collected from a human donor with acute or convalescent COVID-19. The donor label of this sample is uncertain. The CDR3 runs from the conserved cysteine through the conserved F or W. Each record gives: V gene, J gene, D gene, clone size, CDR3 DNA, CDR3 protein. A D gene is named only where the DNA matches it firmly. Clone size is shown for a subset of rows, as once, few, many or a class of expanded clone.

TRBV30	TRBJ1-3	.	once	TGTGCCTGGAAAAGGGGACATGGAAACACCATATATTTT	CAWKRGHGNTIYF
TRBV28	TRBJ1-6	.	.	TGTGCCAGCAGAACCCGGGGGGAGGGACGGATGAATTCACCCCTCCACTTT	CASRTRGEGRMNSPLHF
TRBV7-9	TRBJ1-5	TRBD1	.	TGTGCCAGCAGCCCGGACGTAGACCGGGACAGGGTAGAACAGCCCCAGCATTTT	CASSPDVDRDRVEQPQHF
TRBV5-6	TRBJ2-7	.	.	TGTGCCAGCAGCTTCCCGGGCAGGGATGAGCAGTACTTC	CASSFPGRDEQYF
TRBV3-1/TRBV3-2	TRBJ2-5	TRBD2	once	TGTGCCAGCAGCGCCAGACTAGCGGAGACCCAGTACTTC	CASSARLAETQYF
TRBV15	TRBJ1-4	.	.	TGTGCCACCAGCAGAGATGGGGAGGCCAAACTGTTTTTT	CATSRDGEAKLFF
TRBV11-2	TRBJ1-2	.	once	TGTGCCAGCAGCTTACAGGGGTATGGCTACACCTTC	CASSLQGYGYTF
TRBV7-8	TRBJ1-2	TRBD1	.	TGTGCCAGCAGCTTAGCACCATTGCAGGGACAGGGGTATGGCTACACCTTC	CASSLAPLQGQGYGYTF
TRBV5-3	TRBJ2-3	.	.	TGTGCCAGAAAAGTGAGGCCGTCCTGGGATACGCAGTATTTT	CARKVRPSWDTQYF
TRBV27	TRBJ2-1	TRBD2	.	TGTGCCAGCAGTTTAGGGACTAGCGGCACCCGTGAGCAGTTCTTC	CASSLGTSGTREQFF
TRBV28	TRBJ2-7	.	.	TGTGCCAGCAGCTCAAACCCCATGGTGCGGTACTTC	CASSSNPMVRYF
TRBV19	TRBJ1-2	.	.	TGTGCCAGTAGCCTAGGGAGGTTGGGACTTGGCTACACCTTC	CASSLGRLGLGYTF
TRBV3-1/TRBV3-2	TRBJ1-2	.	few	TGTGCCAGCAGCCAAGGGCAGGTCGCGGGCTACACCTTC	CASSQGQVAGYTF
TRBV2	TRBJ1-1	.	.	TGTGCCAGCAGAGAGACGGTAGCTTCAAGAGCTTTCTTT	CASRETVASRAFF
TRBV2	TRBJ1-5	TRBD1	.	TGTGCCAGCAGGCACCACTCCGGGACAGGAAACTTCCTTGTGAATCAGCCCCAGCATTTT	CASRHHSGTGNFLVNQPQHF
TRBV6-2/TRBV6-3	TRBJ2-7	.	.	TGTGCCAGCAGTTACTCTGGACATCCCTACGAGCAGTACTTC	CASSYSGHPYEQYF
TRBV5-4	TRBJ1-2	TRBD1	few	TGTGCCAGCAGCTTCAGGTCGGCAGGGGGCGAGACAACCTTC	CASSFRSAGGETTF
TRBV6-5	TRBJ2-7	.	once	TGTGCCAGCAGAGGGGCCTACCTCTCCTACGAGCAGTACTTC	CASRGAYLSYEQYF
TRBV6-1	TRBJ2-1	TRBD2	.	TGTGCCAGCAGCCGACTAGCGGGGGGGCCGGATGAGCAGTTCTTC	CASSRLAGGPDEQFF
TRBV5-5	TRBJ2-7	TRBD1	.	TGTGCCAGCAGCTTGACAGGGGTAATAGTCCGCGAGCAGTACTTC	CASSLTGVIVREQYF
TRBV5-1	TRBJ2-1	TRBD1	few	TGCGCCAGCAGCCCTGGCCCAGGGGGCTACAATGAGCAGTTCTTC	CASSPGPGGYNEQFF
TRBV9	TRBJ2-5	.	.	TGTGCCAGCAGCGGCCCACCCCAGGGGTCCCAAGAGACCCAGTACTTC	CASSGPPQGSQETQYF
TRBV30	TRBJ1-2	.	.	TGTGCCTGGTCGCAGGGCGGTAGCTATGGCTACACCTTC	CAWSQGGSYGYTF
TRBV7-2	TRBJ2-5	TRBD2	.	TGTGCCAGCAGCTCGACTAGCGGGGGGGCAGAGACCCAGTACTTC	CASSSTSGGAETQYF
TRBV5-1	TRBJ2-1	.	.	TGCGCCAGCAGCTTGGGGGAGGGGGCCTACAATGAGCAGTTCTTC	CASSLGEGAYNEQFF
TRBV2	TRBJ1-2	.	once	TGTGCCAGCAGTGAAAGACAGTTTCAATCGGTTGGGTCCAGCTATGGCTACACCTTC	CASSERQFQSVGSSYGYTF
TRBV2	TRBJ1-5	.	.	TGTGCCAGCAGTGTAGGGCGCAGGGCCAATCAGCCCCAGCATTTT	CASSVGRRANQPQHF
TRBV20-1	TRBJ2-1	TRBD2	.	TGCAGTGCTAGTTTCCTAGCGGTTGAGCAGTTCTTC	CSASFLAVEQFF
TRBV28	TRBJ2-2	.	.	TGTGCCAGCAGCCAGCACTCGCAGGGAGGCGGGGAGCTGTTTTTT	CASSQHSQGGGELFF
TRBV6-5	TRBJ1-3	TRBD1	.	TGTGCCAGCGATGACAGGGTTTCTGGAAACACCATATATTTT	CASDDRVSGNTIYF
TRBV24-1	TRBJ1-5	.	.	TGTGCCACCAGTGAGGGAGGCAATCAGCCCCAGCATTTT	CATSEGGNQPQHF
TRBV7-2	TRBJ2-7	.	once	TGTGCCAGCAGCTTAGGACGAGGGCCAAGCTCCTACGAGCAGTACTTC	CASSLGRGPSSYEQYF
TRBV6-6	TRBJ1-2	TRBD1	many	TGTGCCAGCAGGGAGAACAGGGGGCGAGACTATGGCTACACCTTC	CASRENRGRDYGYTF
TRBV7-8	TRBJ2-2	TRBD2	.	TGTGCCAGCAGCTTCGGGACTAGCGACACCGGGGAGCTGTTTTTT	CASSFGTSDTGELFF
TRBV27	TRBJ2-4	.	.	TGTGCCAGCAGTGAATTTGGGCTTGCCTCAGGGAAAAACATTCAGTACTTC	CASSEFGLASGKNIQYF
TRBV6-5	TRBJ2-7	.	.	TGTGCCAGCAGAGACTGGACCTACGAGCAGTACTTC	CASRDWTYEQYF
TRBV6-5	TRBJ2-3	.	.	TGTGCCAGCACCGAAAGGGGGTGGACAGATACGCAGTATTTT	CASTERGWTDTQYF
TRBV6-5	TRBJ1-6	TRBD1	.	TGTGCCAGCAGTTACACAGGGGCCGGTAATTCACCCCTCCACTTT	CASSYTGAGNSPLHF
TRBV18	TRBJ1-1	.	.	TGTGCCAGCTCACCACTCGCGGAAAACACTGAAGCTTTCTTT	CASSPLAENTEAFF
TRBV6-5	TRBJ2-5	.	.	TGTGCCAGCAGTTACTCCCCAGTCCAAGAGACCCAGTACTTC	CASSYSPVQETQYF
TRBV7-2	TRBJ2-1	TRBD2	.	TGTGCCAGCAGCATAAGCGGGAGCCCCTACAATGAGCAGTTCTTC	CASSISGSPYNEQFF
TRBV5-6	TRBJ1-2	TRBD1	.	TGTGCCAGCAGCCCGCAGGGGACAGGGGGCTATGGCTACACCTTC	CASSPQGTGGYGYTF
TRBV7-9	TRBJ1-6	.	once	TGTGCCAGCAGCTTACAGGGTCGAAATTCACCCCTCCACTTT	CASSLQGRNSPLHF
TRBV24-1	TRBJ1-6	.	once	TGTGCCACCAGTGATTTGGGACGGAGGAATAATTCACCCCTCCACTTT	CATSDLGRRNNSPLHF
TRBV5-1	TRBJ2-7	.	.	TGCGCCAGCAGCTTGGGGACTTCGGTCGAGCAGTACTTC	CASSLGTSVEQYF
TRBV6-5	TRBJ1-1	.	.	TGTGCCAGCACCATTCGGGGAACGAACACTGAAGCTTTCTTT	CASTIRGTNTEAFF
TRBV12-5	TRBJ1-1	TRBD1	.	TGTGCTAGTGGTTGGGCGGGACAGGGGGGTATGAACACTGAAGCTTTCTTT	CASGWAGQGGMNTEAFF
TRBV27	TRBJ1-2	.	.	TGTGCCAGCAGTCCCTTCAGGGAAGTCAACTATGGCTACACCTTC	CASSPFREVNYGYTF
TRBV5-6	TRBJ1-4	.	.	TGTGCCAGCAGCTTGTGGGTGGGACCCCGAGGGACAGAAAAACTGTTTTTT	CASSLWVGPRGTEKLFF
TRBV7-9	TRBJ2-2	.	.	TGTGCCAGCAGCCCCGGGACCGGGGAGCTGTTTTTT	CASSPGTGELFF
TRBV30	TRBJ2-2	TRBD2	.	TGTGCCTGGACGAAGCGGGAGGGGGTTGGCACCGGGGAGCTGTTTTTT	CAWTKREGVGTGELFF
TRBV7-9	TRBJ2-3	.	.	TGTGCCAGCAGCTTAGTAGGGGGCACAGATACGCAGTATTTT	CASSLVGGTDTQYF
TRBV7-9	TRBJ2-1	TRBD1	.	TGTGCCAGCAGCTTAGAAGGATGGGACAGGGGGAATGAGCAGTTCTTC	CASSLEGWDRGNEQFF
TRBV5-4	TRBJ2-7	.	.	TGTGCCAGCAGCTTGGCCAGGGGTAGCGCCTACGAGCAGTACTTC	CASSLARGSAYEQYF
TRBV12-3/TRBV12-4	TRBJ1-2	.	few	TGTGCCAGCAGCTATACAGGTATTGGCGGCTACACCTTC	CASSYTGIGGYTF
TRBV3-1/TRBV3-2	TRBJ1-5	.	once	TGTGCCAGCAGCCAAGGACTCCTTAGCAATCAACCCCAGCATTTT	CASSQGLLSNQPQHF
TRBV27	TRBJ1-6	TRBD1	few	TGTGCCAGCAGGCTAGGGACAGGGAACGCCCCCCTCCACTTT	CASRLGTGNAPLHF
TRBV24-1	TRBJ2-2	.	few	TGTGCCACCCAACCTACGGGGTTCGTAACCGGGGAGCTGTTTTTT	CATQPTGFVTGELFF
TRBV30	TRBJ1-1	.	once	TGTGCCTGGAGACCCTACCAGGGCTGGAACACTGAAGCTTTCTTT	CAWRPYQGWNTEAFF
TRBV27	TRBJ2-7	.	.	TGTGCCAGCAGTTTAGGCAGGGCGTACGAGCAGTACTTC	CASSLGRAYEQYF